Presented here are 12 T cell receptor beta chains from one specimen sequenced in a study of T cell clones after liver transplantation. Generated by immunoSEQ multiplex PCR, the TCRdb table keeps only in-frame clones and is missing some. Of around 97,000 clones listed, under 90% are singletons. Here the sequenced sample was CD4+ T cells from blood, taken approximately 43 months after liver transplant. These receptors came from a human patient who received a liver transplant. Some T cells may arise from the graft donor.

The table lists this clone with a count of one. The V call is TRBV28, the J call TRBJ2-7; weak D call: TRBD2 (5 bases). Looked up from germline, CDR1 is MDHEN and CDR2 is SYDVKM. V dropped 3 bases and J dropped 3 bases, with 12 bases sitting between them. The CDR3 runs 14 residues. As DNA, the CDR3 is TGTGCCAGCAGTTTCCCTACTCGGGGCTACGAGCAGTACTTC. As protein: CASSFPTRGYEQYF.

This clone appeared a few times. V gene TRBV2 combines with J gene TRBJ1-6; D is undetermined. The germline V gene encodes CDR1 SNHLY and CDR2 FYNNEI. The CDR3 runs 13 residues. Trimming took 7 bases from V and 5 from J, leaving 9 bases between them. CDR3 protein: CASTGLNNSPLHF. CDR3 nucleotide sequence: TGTGCCAGCACGGGTTTGAATAATTCACCCCTCCACTTT.

V and J are TRBV28 and TRBJ2-7; 9 bases map to TRBD1. V lost 2 bases to trimming and J lost 6 bases; unmatched junction nucleotides: 5. Germline V gene data show CDR1 as MDHEN and CDR2 as SYDVKM. There are 14 residues in the CDR3. The CDR3 bases are TGTGCCAGCAGTTTAACCGGGACAGGGCGCGAGCAGTACTTC. This encodes CASSLTGTGREQYF.

The chain combines TRBV27 with TRBJ1-6; D uncertain. V lost 1 base to trimming and J lost 8 bases, with 9 bases between them. Germline loops: CDR1 MNHEY, CDR2 SMNVEV (reference sequence). The CDR3 has 14 residues. The CDR3, as DNA: TGTGCCAGCAGTTTATGGCGTAGGGATTCACCCCTCCACTTT. Protein product: CASSLWRRDSPLHF.

This clone was counted a single time. V and J are TRBV19 and TRBJ1-4; D not certain. The ends were cut back, 9 bases at V and 0 bases at J, with 14 bases in the middle. Germline loops: CDR1 LNHDA, CDR2 SQIVND (reference sequence). This CDR3 is 15 amino acids long. Here the CDR3 DNA reads TGTGCCAGCAAGCTCCTACGGGCAACTAATGAAAAACTGTTTTTT. Its translation: CASKLLRATNEKLFF.

This clone was seen once. The chain recombines TRBV2 with TRBJ1-6; 8 positions match TRBD1. V shed 2 bases and J 7 bases; nucleotides not matched to a gene: 10. The CDR3 covers 17 residues. CDR1 and CDR2 (germline): SNHLY, FYNNEI. The CDR3 is CASSEWASTGVNSPLHF. CDR3 coding DNA: TGTGCCAGCAGTGAATGGGCCTCGACAGGGGTCAATTCACCCCTCCACTTT.

V is TRBV19 and J is TRBJ2-3; TRBD1 is a possible D gene (5 bases). The CDR3 length is 15 residues. The ends were cut back, 3 bases at V and 1 base at J, with 11 bases in the middle. Germline CDR1 LNHDA, CDR2 SQIVND (reference sequence). In DNA form, the CDR3 reads TGTGCCAGTAGTATTTCCAGGGTGCGCACAGATACGCAGTATTTT. The encoded protein is CASSISRVRTDTQYF.

This sequence joins TRBV5-1 and TRBJ2-1; perhaps TRBD2 as D (7 bases). V lost 4 bases and J 4 bases, leaving 15 bases between the germline ends. Germline CDR1 SGHRS, CDR2 YFSETQ. CDR3 length: 15 amino acids. The CDR3: CASSPGDYSYNEQFF. The CDR3 DNA reads TGCGCCAGCAGCCCAGGGGACTATTCTTACAATGAGCAGTTCTTC.

V gene TRBV19 combines with J gene TRBJ1-1; 9 positions match TRBD1. This CDR3 region has 15 residues. Trimming removed 4 bases from V and 6 bases from J; junction bases left unmatched: 9. Germline CDR1 LNHDA, CDR2 SQIVND (reference sequence). The CDR3, as DNA: TGTGCCAGTAGTACGACGGGGACAGGGAGCTCTGAAGCTTTCTTT. Protein: CASSTTGTGSSEAFF.

The chain uses TRBV28 and TRBJ2-5, with D perhaps TRBD2 (6 bases). The CDR3 extends over 16 amino acids. The germline V gene has CDR1 MDHEN and CDR2 SYDVKM. V shed 7 bases and J shed 2 bases, with 20 bases lying between them. This chain's CDR3 is CASILGGAGLQETQYF. CDR3 DNA: TGTGCCAGCATCCTTGGCGGGGCAGGGTTGCAAGAGACCCAGTACTTC.

The V gene is TRBV5-1, the J gene TRBJ1-1, with D possibly matching TRBD1 (6 bases). Trimming left V 1 base short and J 5 bases short, with 12 bases between. This CDR3 has 14 amino acids. Germline CDR1 SGHRS, CDR2 YFSETQ. The CDR3 region is CASSLLGGTTEAFF. CDR3 sequence (DNA): TGCGCCAGCAGCTTGTTGGGGGGCACGACTGAAGCTTTCTTT.

The J gene is TRBJ2-7, the V gene TRBV6-1; tentatively, D is TRBD1 (8 bases). Germline V gives CDR1 MNHNS, CDR2 SASEGT. This CDR3 has 17 residues. Between the trimmed V and J ends, which lost 2 bases and 5 bases, there was a span of 22 bases. The CDR3 DNA reads as TGTGCCAGCAGTGAAAACCCCACAGGGGGAGGGAGGAACGAGCAGTACTTC. Translated: CASSENPTGGGRNEQYF.